The count of the clone carrying this TCR beta chain is one. Measured with immunoSEQ multiplex PCR; TCRdb has only the in-frame clones, and not every one. This table has 80,000 to 90,000 clones, about 92% appearing once. The sample originates from a study of T cell responses to AZD1222 COVID-19 vaccine. Trimming shortened V by 8 bases and J by 9 bases, and 23 bases separated the two germline ends. Germline V CDR1 and CDR2: SEHNR, FQNEAQ (reference sequence). CDR3 length: 15 residues. Sequences were derived from peripheral blood, sampled on day 0 of AZD1222 vaccination. The receptor comes from an adult in good health. V is TRBV7-9 and J is TRBJ2-1, with D tentatively TRBD2 (6 bases). CDR3 nucleotide sequence: TGTGCCAGCCGCGGGGAACAGGCCGCCGGGAGTGAGCAGTTCTTC. It translates to CASRGEQAAGSEQFF.